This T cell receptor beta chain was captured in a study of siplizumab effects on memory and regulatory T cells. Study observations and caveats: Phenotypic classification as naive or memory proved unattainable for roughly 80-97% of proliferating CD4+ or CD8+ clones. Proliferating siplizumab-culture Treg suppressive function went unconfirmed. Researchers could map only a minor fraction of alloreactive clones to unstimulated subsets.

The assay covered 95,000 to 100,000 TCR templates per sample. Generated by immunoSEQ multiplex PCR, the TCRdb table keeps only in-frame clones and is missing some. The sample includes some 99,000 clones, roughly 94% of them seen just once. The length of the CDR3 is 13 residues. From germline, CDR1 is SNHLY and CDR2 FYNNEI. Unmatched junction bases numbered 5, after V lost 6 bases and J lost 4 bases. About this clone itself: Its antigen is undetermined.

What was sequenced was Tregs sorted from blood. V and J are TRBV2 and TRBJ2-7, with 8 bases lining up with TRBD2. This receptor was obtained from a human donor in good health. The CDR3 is CASSGGARYEQYF. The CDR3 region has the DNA TGTGCCAGCAGCGGGGGGGCGCGGTACGAGCAGTACTTC.